This TCR beta chain comes out of a study of control samples from healthy donors and cancer patients. CDR3 length equals 15 residues. The ends lost 4 bases at V and 7 bases at J; junction bases unmatched: 7. CDR1 is MRHNA, CDR2 SNTAGT, per germline. Repertoires were generated with immunoSEQ multiplex PCR, while TCRdb's copy carries only in-frame clones and drops some. The repertoire consists of about 190,000 clones, with approximately 91% occurring once and the leading ten covering about 1.7%. This chain uses TRBV6-4 with TRBJ2-1, with 10 nucleotides matching TRBD2. This TCR was recovered from a man aged 25-45 years in good health. The specimen sequenced was blood. CDR3 DNA sequence: TGTGCCAGCAGTGCCGTAGCGGGGGGCCAGAATGAGCAGTTCTTC. Its protein product is CASSAVAGGQNEQFF.